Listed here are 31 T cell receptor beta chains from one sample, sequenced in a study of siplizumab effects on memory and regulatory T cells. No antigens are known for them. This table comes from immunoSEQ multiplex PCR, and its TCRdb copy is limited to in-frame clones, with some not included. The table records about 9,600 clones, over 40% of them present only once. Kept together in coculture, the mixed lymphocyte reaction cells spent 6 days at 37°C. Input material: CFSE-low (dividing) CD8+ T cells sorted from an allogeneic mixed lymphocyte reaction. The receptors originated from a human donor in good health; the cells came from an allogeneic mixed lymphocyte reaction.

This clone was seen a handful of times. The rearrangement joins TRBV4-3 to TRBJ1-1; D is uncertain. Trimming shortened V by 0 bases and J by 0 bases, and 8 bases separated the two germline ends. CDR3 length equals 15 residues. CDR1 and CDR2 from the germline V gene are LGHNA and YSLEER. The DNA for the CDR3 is TGCGCCAGCAGCCAAGATCGGGTCATGAACACTGAAGCTTTCTTT. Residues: CASSQDRVMNTEAFF.

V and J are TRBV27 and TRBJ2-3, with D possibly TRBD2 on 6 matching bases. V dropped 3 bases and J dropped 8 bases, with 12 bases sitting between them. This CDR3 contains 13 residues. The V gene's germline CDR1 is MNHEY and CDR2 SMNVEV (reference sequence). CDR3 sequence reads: CASSLEGIATQYF. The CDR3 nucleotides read TGTGCCAGCAGTTTGGAGGGCATCGCTACGCAGTATTTT.

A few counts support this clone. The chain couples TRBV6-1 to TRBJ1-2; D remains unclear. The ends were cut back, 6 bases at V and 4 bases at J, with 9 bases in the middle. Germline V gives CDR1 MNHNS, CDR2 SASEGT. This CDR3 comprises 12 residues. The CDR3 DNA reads TGTGCCAGCAGCTCCACCCTCTATGGCTACACCTTC. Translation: CASSSTLYGYTF.

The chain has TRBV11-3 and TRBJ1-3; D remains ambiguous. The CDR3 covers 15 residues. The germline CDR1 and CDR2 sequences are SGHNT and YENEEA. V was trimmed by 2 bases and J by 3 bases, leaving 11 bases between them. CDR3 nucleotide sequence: TGTGCCAGCAGCTTACCCGGGGAGGGTGGAAACACCATATATTTT. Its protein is CASSLPGEGGNTIYF.

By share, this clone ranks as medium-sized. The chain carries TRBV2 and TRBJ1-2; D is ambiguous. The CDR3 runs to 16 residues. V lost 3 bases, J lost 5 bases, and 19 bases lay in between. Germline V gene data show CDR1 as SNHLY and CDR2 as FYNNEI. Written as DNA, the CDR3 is TGTGCCAGCAGTGACAACCCATCAGTTGGGCCTTATGGCTACACCTTC. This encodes CASSDNPSVGPYGYTF.

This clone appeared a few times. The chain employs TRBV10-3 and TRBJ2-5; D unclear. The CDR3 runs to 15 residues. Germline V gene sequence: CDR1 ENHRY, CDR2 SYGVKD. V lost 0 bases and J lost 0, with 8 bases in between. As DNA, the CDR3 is TGTGCCATCAGTGAGTCGGTGGTAGACCAAGAGACCCAGTACTTC. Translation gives CAISESVVDQETQYF.

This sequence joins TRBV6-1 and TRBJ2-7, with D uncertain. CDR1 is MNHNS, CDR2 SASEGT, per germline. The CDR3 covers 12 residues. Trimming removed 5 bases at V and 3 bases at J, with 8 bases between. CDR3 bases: TGTGCCAGCAGTCTAAACAGCTACGAGCAGTACTTC. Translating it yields CASSLNSYEQYF.

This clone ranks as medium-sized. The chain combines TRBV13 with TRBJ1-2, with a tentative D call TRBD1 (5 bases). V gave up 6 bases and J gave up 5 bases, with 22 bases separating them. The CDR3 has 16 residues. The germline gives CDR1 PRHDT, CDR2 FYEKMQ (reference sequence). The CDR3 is CASSRRDWGDGYGYTF. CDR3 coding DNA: TGTGCCAGCAGTCGCCGGGATTGGGGGGACGGATATGGCTACACCTTC.

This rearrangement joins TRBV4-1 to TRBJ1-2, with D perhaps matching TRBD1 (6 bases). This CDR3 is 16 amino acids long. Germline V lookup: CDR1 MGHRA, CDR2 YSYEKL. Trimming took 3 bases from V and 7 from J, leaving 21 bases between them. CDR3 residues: CASSQPIAWTEGGYTF. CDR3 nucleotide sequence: TGCGCCAGCAGCCAGCCCATTGCGTGGACAGAGGGTGGCTACACCTTC.

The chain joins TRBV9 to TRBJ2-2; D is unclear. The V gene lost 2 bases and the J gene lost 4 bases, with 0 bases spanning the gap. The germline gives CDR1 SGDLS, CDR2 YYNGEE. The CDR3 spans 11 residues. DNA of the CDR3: TGTGCCAGCAGCGTCACCGGGGAGCTGTTTTTT. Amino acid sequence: CASSVTGELFF.

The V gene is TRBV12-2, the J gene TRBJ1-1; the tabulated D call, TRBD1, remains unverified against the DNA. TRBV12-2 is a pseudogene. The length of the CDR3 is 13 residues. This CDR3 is CASPQQGNTEAFF. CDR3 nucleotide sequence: TGTGCAAGTCCCCAACAGGGGAACACTGAAGCTTTCTTT.

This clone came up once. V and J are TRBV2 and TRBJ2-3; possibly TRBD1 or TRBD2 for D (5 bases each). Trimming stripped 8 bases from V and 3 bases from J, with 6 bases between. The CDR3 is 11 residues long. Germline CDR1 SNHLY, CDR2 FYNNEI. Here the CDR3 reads CASGGTDTQYF. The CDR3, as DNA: TGTGCCAGCGGGGGTACAGATACGCAGTATTTT. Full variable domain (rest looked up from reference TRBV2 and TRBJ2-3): EPEVTQTPSHQVTQMGQEVILRCVPISNHLYFYWYRQILGQKVEFLVSFYNNEISEKSEIFDDQFSVERPDGSNFTLKIRSTKLEDSAMYFCASGGTDTQYFGPGTRLTVL.

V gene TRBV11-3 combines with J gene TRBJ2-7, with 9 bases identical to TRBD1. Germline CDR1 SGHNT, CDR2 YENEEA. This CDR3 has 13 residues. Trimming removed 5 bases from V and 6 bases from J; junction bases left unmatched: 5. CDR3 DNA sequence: TGTGCCAGCAGCCACGGGACAGGGTTCGAGCAGTACTTC. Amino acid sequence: CASSHGTGFEQYF.

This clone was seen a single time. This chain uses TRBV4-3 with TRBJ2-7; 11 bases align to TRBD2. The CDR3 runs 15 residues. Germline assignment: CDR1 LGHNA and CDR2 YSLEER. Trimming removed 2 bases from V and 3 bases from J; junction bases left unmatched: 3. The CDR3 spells CASSQIAGGIYEQYF. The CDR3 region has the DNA TGCGCCAGCAGCCAAATAGCGGGGGGGATCTACGAGCAGTACTTC.

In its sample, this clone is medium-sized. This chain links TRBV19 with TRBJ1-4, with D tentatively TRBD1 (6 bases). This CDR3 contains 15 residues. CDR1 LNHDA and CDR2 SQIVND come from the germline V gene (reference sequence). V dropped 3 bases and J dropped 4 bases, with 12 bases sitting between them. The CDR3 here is CASSIRQEVNEKLFF. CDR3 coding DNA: TGTGCCAGTAGTATTCGACAGGAGGTTAATGAAAAACTGTTTTTT.

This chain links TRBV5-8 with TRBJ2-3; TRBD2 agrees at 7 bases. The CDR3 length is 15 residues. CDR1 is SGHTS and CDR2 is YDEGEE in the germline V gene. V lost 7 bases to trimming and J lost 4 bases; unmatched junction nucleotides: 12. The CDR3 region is CASQMPGLSADTQYF. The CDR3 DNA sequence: TGTGCCAGCCAGATGCCGGGACTATCGGCAGATACGCAGTATTTT.

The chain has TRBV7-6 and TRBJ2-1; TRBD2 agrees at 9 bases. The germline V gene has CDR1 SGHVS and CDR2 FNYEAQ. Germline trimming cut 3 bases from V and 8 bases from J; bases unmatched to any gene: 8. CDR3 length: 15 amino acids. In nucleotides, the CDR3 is TGTGCCAGCAGCTTCCCCGGGACTAGCAGTGATGAGCAGTTCTTC. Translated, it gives CASSFPGTSSDEQFF. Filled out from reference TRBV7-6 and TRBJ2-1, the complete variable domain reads GAGVSQSPRYKVTKRGQDVALRCDPISGHVSLYWYRQALGQGPEFLTYFNYEAQQDKSGLPNDRFSAERPEGSISTLTIQRTEQRDSAMYRCASSFPGTSSDEQFFGPGTRLTVL.

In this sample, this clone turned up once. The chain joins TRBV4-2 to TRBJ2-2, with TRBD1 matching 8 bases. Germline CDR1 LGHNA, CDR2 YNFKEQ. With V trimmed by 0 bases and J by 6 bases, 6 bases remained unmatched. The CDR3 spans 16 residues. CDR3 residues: CASSQDFQGASGELFF. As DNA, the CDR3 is TGTGCCAGCAGCCAAGATTTCCAGGGGGCGTCCGGGGAGCTGTTTTTT.

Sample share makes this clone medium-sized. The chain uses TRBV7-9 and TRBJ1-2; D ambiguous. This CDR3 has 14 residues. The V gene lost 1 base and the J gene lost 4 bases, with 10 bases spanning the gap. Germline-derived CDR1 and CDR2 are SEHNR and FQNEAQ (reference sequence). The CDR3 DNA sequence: TGTGCCAGCAGCTTAGTGTTACAGCTCTATGGCTACACCTTC. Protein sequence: CASSLVLQLYGYTF.

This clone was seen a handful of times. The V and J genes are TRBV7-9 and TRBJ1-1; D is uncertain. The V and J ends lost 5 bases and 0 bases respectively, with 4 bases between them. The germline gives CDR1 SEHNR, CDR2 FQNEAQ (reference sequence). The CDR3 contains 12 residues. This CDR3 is CASSLMNTEAFF. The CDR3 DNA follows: TGTGCCAGCAGCCTCATGAACACTGAAGCTTTCTTT. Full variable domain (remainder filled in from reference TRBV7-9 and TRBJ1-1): DTGVSQNPRHKITKRGQNVTFRCDPISEHNRLYWYRQTLGQGPEFLTYFQNEAQLEKSRLLSDRFSAERPKGSFSTLEIQRTEQGDSAMYLCASSLMNTEAFFGQGTRLTVV.

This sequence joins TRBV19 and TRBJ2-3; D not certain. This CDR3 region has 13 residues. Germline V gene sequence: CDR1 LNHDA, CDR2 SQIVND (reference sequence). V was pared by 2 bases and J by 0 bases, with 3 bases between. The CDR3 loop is CASSIQSTDTQYF. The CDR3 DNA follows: TGTGCCAGTAGTATACAGAGCACAGATACGCAGTATTTT.

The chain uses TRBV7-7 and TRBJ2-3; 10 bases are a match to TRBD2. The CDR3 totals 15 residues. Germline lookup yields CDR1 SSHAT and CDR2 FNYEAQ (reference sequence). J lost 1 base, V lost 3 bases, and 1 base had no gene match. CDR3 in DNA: TGTGCCAGCAGCTTCGGACTAGCGGGCACAGATACGCAGTATTTT. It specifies CASSFGLAGTDTQYF.

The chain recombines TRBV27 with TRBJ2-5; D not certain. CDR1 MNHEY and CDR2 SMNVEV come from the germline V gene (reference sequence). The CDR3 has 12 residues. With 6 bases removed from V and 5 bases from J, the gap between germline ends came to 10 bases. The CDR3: CASSLVGETQYF. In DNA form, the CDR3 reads TGTGCCAGCAGCCTGGTTGGTGAGACCCAGTACTTC.

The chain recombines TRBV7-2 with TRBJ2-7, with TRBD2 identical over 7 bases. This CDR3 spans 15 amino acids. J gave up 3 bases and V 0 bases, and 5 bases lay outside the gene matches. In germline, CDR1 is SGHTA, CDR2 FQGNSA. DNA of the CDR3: TGTGCCAGCAGCTTAGCGCCGGGAGGCGGCTACGAGCAGTACTTC. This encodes CASSLAPGGGYEQYF.

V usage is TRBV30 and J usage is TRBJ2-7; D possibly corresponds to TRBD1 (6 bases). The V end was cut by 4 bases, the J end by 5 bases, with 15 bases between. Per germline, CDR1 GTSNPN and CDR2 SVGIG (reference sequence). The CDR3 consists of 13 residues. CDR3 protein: CAWTTMYRDEQYF. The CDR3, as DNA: TGTGCCTGGACTACTATGTACAGGGACGAGCAGTACTTC.

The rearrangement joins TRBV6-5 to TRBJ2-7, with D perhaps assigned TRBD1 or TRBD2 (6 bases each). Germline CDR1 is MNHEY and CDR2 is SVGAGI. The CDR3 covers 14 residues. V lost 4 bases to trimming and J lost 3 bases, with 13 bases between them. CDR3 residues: CASSSGAQVYEQYF. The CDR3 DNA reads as TGTGCCAGCAGTTCGGGGGCGCAAGTCTACGAGCAGTACTTC.

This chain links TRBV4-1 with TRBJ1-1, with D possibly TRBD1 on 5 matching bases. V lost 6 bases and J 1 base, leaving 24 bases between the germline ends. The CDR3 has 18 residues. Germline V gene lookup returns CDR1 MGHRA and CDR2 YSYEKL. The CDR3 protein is CASRQPERPGHPNTEAFF. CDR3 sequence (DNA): TGCGCCAGCAGGCAACCCGAGAGACCAGGACACCCGAACACTGAAGCTTTCTTT.

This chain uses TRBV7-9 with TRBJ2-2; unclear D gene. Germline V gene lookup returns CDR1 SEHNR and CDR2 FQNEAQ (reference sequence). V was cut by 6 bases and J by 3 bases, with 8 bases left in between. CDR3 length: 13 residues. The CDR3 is CASRQGYTGELFF. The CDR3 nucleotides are TGTGCCAGCAGACAAGGGTACACCGGGGAGCTGTTTTTT.

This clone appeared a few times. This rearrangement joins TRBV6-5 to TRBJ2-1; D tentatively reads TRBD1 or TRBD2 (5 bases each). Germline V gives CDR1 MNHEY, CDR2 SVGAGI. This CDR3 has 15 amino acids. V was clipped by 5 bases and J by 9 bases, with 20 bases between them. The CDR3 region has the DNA TGTGCCAGCAGTAACGTCGGGACCGGCTGGATTGAGCAGTTCTTC. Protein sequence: CASSNVGTGWIEQFF.

The CDR3 coding sequence is TGTGCCAGCAGCTTGGCCAGGGCCCCGCTCAACAATGAGCAGTTCTTC. Amino acid sequence: CASSLARAPLNNEQFF. The chain is built from TRBV5-6 and TRBJ2-1, with D maybe TRBD1 (5 bases). Germline CDR1 reads SGHDT; CDR2 reads YYEEEE. V shed 0 bases and J shed 5 bases, with 15 bases lying between them. CDR3 size: 16 residues.

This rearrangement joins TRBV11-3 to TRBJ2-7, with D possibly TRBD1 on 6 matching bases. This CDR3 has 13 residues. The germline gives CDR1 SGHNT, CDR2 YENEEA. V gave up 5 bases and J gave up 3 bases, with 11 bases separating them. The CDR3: CASSTGPGYEQYF. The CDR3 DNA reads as TGTGCCAGCAGCACAGGGCCGGGCTACGAGCAGTACTTC. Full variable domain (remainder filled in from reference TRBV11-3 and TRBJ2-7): EAGVVQSPRYKIIEKKQPVAFWCNPISGHNTLYWYLQNLGQGPELLIRYENEEAVDDSQLPKDRFSAERLKGVDSTLKIQPAELGDSAVYLCASSTGPGYEQYFGPGTRLTVT.